The rows below give T cell receptor beta chains drawn from one sample of a study of shared clonotypes between healthy human individuals. The method was immunoSEQ multiplex PCR; TCRdb's version includes in-frame clones alone and lacks a portion of them. The sample consists of hundreds of thousands of clones, around 97% of them appearing once. The source material was naive CD4+ T cells sorted from blood. These TCRs come from a woman aged 25 to 39 in good health. Both conserved end residues are part of each CDR3. A D gene is named only where the DNA matches it firmly. The listing skips clone size in some rows; elsewhere it reads once, few, many or a size class.

D,J,size,V,length,DNA,CDR3
TRBD1,TRBJ2-3,.,TRBV10-3,15,TGTGCCATCAGGAGGACAGGGGATAGCACAGATACGCAGTATTTT,CAIRRTGDSTDTQYF
.,TRBJ2-1,.,TRBV2,17,TGTGCCAGCAGTGATAATGGACCCAGAAGCTCCTACAATGAGCAGTTCTTC,CASSDNGPRSSYNEQFF
.,TRBJ2-7,.,TRBV19,14,TGTGCCAGTAGTATAGGTGGGTACTCCTACGAGCAGTACTTC,CASSIGGYSYEQYF
.,TRBJ2-3,once,TRBV27,13,TGTGCCAGCAGTTCTCTTTTCACAGATACGCAGTATTTT,CASSSLFTDTQYF
.,TRBJ2-7,once,TRBV18,13,TGTGCCAGCTCACCGAAGAATGGGTTAGAGCAGTACTTC,CASSPKNGLEQYF
.,TRBJ1-1,.,TRBV27,12,TGTGCCAGCAGCTCAGTTAAGGGGCGAGCTTTCTTT,CASSSVKGRAFF
.,TRBJ1-2,.,TRBV7-2,17,TGTGCCAGCAGCTTATGGCTTACTTTAGCCGATGGGGATGGCTACACCTTC,CASSLWLTLADGDGYTF
.,TRBJ1-5,.,TRBV19,12,TGTGCCAGTAGTAGCGGATCGCAGCCCCAGCATTTT,CASSSGSQPQHF
TRBD1,TRBJ1-1,once,TRBV6-5,13,TGTGCCAGCAGTGACAGGGTGAACACTGAAGCTTTCTTT,CASSDRVNTEAFF
.,TRBJ1-5,.,TRBV19,13,TGTGCCAGTAGAGGGGTAGAGAGTCAGCCCCAGCATTTT,CASRGVESQPQHF
.,TRBJ2-3,.,TRBV5-1,12,TGCGCCAGCAGCAAATCGAGAGATACGCAGTATTTT,CASSKSRDTQYF
.,TRBJ1-2,.,TRBV6-1,10,TGTGCCAGCAGTGAGGTTGGCTACACCTTC,CASSEVGYTF
.,TRBJ1-2,.,TRBV4-1,13,TGCGCCAGCAGCCAAGAAGCGATCTATGGCTACACCTTC,CASSQEAIYGYTF
.,TRBJ1-2,.,TRBV28,13,TGTGCCAGCAGTTTGCAGGGCCTCTATGGCTACACCTTC,CASSLQGLYGYTF
.,TRBJ2-7,.,TRBV28,15,TGTGCCAGCAGTTTAGCGGGGACGTTATCCTACGAGCAGTACTTC,CASSLAGTLSYEQYF
TRBD2,TRBJ2-1,.,TRBV2,14,TGTGCCAGCAGTAGCGGGAGATACAACAATGAGCAGTTCTTC,CASSSGRYNNEQFF
TRBD2,TRBJ2-1,once,TRBV19,15,TGTGCCAGTAGTAGGGGACTAGCGGCGAACAATGAGCAGTTCTTC,CASSRGLAANNEQFF
TRBD1,TRBJ1-5,.,TRBV27,17,TGTGCCAGCAAAGGACAGGGGGTTTTCGGTAGCAATCAGCCCCAGCATTTT,CASKGQGVFGSNQPQHF
.,TRBJ2-3,.,TRBV4-1,16,TGCGCCAGCAGAGGGGTTCGGGGAAGAGAGACAGATACGCAGTATTTT,CASRGVRGRETDTQYF
.,TRBJ2-2,.,TRBV14,15,TGTGCCAGCAGACGGGACTCCGGCCTCACCGGGGAGCTGTTTTTT,CASRRDSGLTGELFF
.,TRBJ1-4,few,TRBV4-2,14,TGTGCCAGCAGCCAAGACAGGAGCAATGAAAAACTGTTTTTT,CASSQDRSNEKLFF
.,TRBJ2-5,.,TRBV7-9,13,TGTGCCAGCAGCTTGCGGGCGGGGGAGACCCAGTACTTC,CASSLRAGETQYF
.,TRBJ2-2,.,TRBV28,14,TGTGCCAGCAGTTTCCCCAGGGTAGCCGGGGAGCTGTTTTTT,CASSFPRVAGELFF
.,TRBJ1-2,once,TRBV6-5,14,TGTGCCAGCAGTTACTCGCCGCAGGACTATGGCTACACCTTC,CASSYSPQDYGYTF
.,TRBJ2-7,.,TRBV7-9,13,TGTGCCAGCAGCCATCCCCCCGCCTACGAGCAGTACTTC,CASSHPPAYEQYF
TRBD2,TRBJ2-1,.,TRBV7-9,15,TGTGCCAGCAGCTTTAGCGGGATCCTCTACAATGAGCAGTTCTTC,CASSFSGILYNEQFF
.,TRBJ2-3,.,TRBV5-1,14,TGCGCCAGCAGCTTTTCAGGGCCCACAGATACGCAGTATTTT,CASSFSGPTDTQYF
.,TRBJ2-5,.,TRBV5-1,14,TGCGCCAGCAGCATCCAGGGGGGACAAGAGACCCAGTACTTC,CASSIQGGQETQYF
TRBD1,TRBJ2-7,.,TRBV29-1,12,TGCAGCATATTTGACAGGGGCTACGAGCAGTACTTC,CSIFDRGYEQYF
.,TRBJ2-7,.,TRBV20-1,11,TGCAGTGCCTGGACAGTGAAGGAGCAGTACTTC,CSAWTVKEQYF
TRBD1,TRBJ1-1,.,TRBV10-3,13,TGTGCCATCAGTGAGTCTCACAGGGGTGAAGCTTTCTTT,CAISESHRGEAFF
TRBD2,TRBJ2-5,.,TRBV5-1,14,TGCGCCAGCAGCCCTAGCGGGAGGCTTGAGACCCAGTACTTC,CASSPSGRLETQYF
TRBD1,TRBJ2-7,.,TRBV27,14,TGTGCCAGCAGTCCAGGGACAGGGCCCTACGAGCAGTACTTC,CASSPGTGPYEQYF
.,TRBJ1-4,.,TRBV28,14,TGTGCCAGCAGTTTATCCACGACTCTCGATAAACTGTTTTTT,CASSLSTTLDKLFF
TRBD1,TRBJ1-2,.,TRBV5-1,14,TGCGCCAGCAGCTTGGCCCAGGGGGCCCTTGGCTACACCTTC,CASSLAQGALGYTF
.,TRBJ1-1,.,TRBV18,16,TGTGCCAGCTCACCACCGGGAGGGCAGGGTAGGGCTGAAGCTTTCTTT,CASSPPGGQGRAEAFF
TRBD1,TRBJ2-2,.,TRBV5-1,14,TGCGCCAGCAGCCCCGGACAGGGAACGGGGGAGCTGTTTTTT,CASSPGQGTGELFF
.,TRBJ1-3,.,TRBV5-1,16,TGCGCCAGCAGCTTGGCTCCGGCAAACTCTGGAAACACCATATATTTT,CASSLAPANSGNTIYF
.,TRBJ2-7,.,TRBV21-1,14,TGTGCCAGCAGCAAAGAAAAGTACTCCTACGAGCAGTACTTC,CASSKEKYSYEQYF
.,TRBJ2-7,.,TRBV15,17,TGTGCCACCAAACAAGGCCTTCGGGAGGGGGCAAATTACGAGCAGTACTTC,CATKQGLREGANYEQYF
TRBD2,TRBJ2-7,.,TRBV27,14,TGTGCCAGCAGTCTCAACTACGGGAGGGGCGAGCAGTACTTC,CASSLNYGRGEQYF
.,TRBJ2-7,.,TRBV30,12,TGTGCCTTCTCGGGACAAACCTCCGAGCAGTACTTC,CAFSGQTSEQYF
TRBD2,TRBJ2-1,.,TRBV29-1,12,TGCAGCGCATCGGGGGGAACGAATGAGCAGTTCTTC,CSASGGTNEQFF
.,TRBJ2-1,.,TRBV27,13,TGTGCCAGCAGCCTAGCGTACTACAATGAGCAGTTCTTC,CASSLAYYNEQFF
TRBD1,TRBJ1-1,.,TRBV30,15,TGTGCCTGGGCGGGACAGGGCAGGCTGAACACTGAAGCTTTCTTT,CAWAGQGRLNTEAFF
.,TRBJ2-7,.,TRBV5-1,15,TGCGCCAGCAGCTTGGCCGGAGGACAGTTCCACGAGCAGTACTTC,CASSLAGGQFHEQYF
TRBD1,TRBJ2-1,.,TRBV5-6,12,TGTGCCAGCAGCCCGGACAGGGATAAGCAGTTCTTC,CASSPDRDKQFF
TRBD2,TRBJ2-1,.,TRBV5-1,18,TGCGCCAGCGGACCAATCCAATCCGGGACTAGCGGGGGGAATGAGCAGTTCTTC,CASGPIQSGTSGGNEQFF
TRBD1,TRBJ2-5,.,TRBV6-5,14,TGTGCCAGCGTCCCGACAGGGGGTCAAGAGACCCAGTACTTC,CASVPTGGQETQYF
TRBD1,TRBJ1-1,.,TRBV28,14,TGTGCCAGCAGTCTCCTTACAGGGGGCACTGAAGCTTTCTTT,CASSLLTGGTEAFF
.,TRBJ2-1,.,TRBV7-2,14,TGTGCCAGCAGCCCCTCCGCCAGATACAATGAGCAGTTCTTC,CASSPSARYNEQFF
.,TRBJ2-7,once,TRBV7-2,14,TGTGCCAGCAGCTTACGTGCCGGTTTCGAGGAGCAGTACTTC,CASSLRAGFEEQYF
.,TRBJ2-3,.,TRBV7-9,14,TGTGCCAGCAGCCCCGGACAGTCCACAGATACGCAGTATTTT,CASSPGQSTDTQYF
.,TRBJ1-1,.,TRBV28,15,TGTGCCAGCAGTATTATCGACAGGCACAACACTGAAGCTTTCTTT,CASSIIDRHNTEAFF
TRBD1,TRBJ2-2,.,TRBV6-4,14,TGTGCCAGCACGGGACAGGCCAACACCGGGGAGCTGTTTTTT,CASTGQANTGELFF
.,TRBJ2-7,.,TRBV28,14,TGTGCCAGCAGTGTGGGAGATAAGTTATACGAGCAGTACTTC,CASSVGDKLYEQYF
.,TRBJ1-5,.,TRBV29-1,12,TGCAGCGTTGTGGGTAGCACAGATACGCAGCATTTT,CSVVGSTDTQHF
.,TRBJ2-3,.,TRBV2,12,TGTGCCAGCAGTGTAACCCATGGTACGCAGTATTTT,CASSVTHGTQYF
.,TRBJ1-4,.,TRBV19,12,TGTGCCAGTAGTGGGGGACGGGAAAAACTGTTTTTT,CASSGGREKLFF
.,TRBJ1-1,.,TRBV27,15,TGTGCCAGCAGTACCATACTTCAAATGAACACTGAAGCTTTCTTT,CASSTILQMNTEAFF